The 29 T cell receptor beta chains below were found in one sample sequenced in a study of blood T cell repertoires in COVID-19. The assay was immunoSEQ multiplex PCR, and TCRdb's table has in-frame clones only and misses some. This sample has roughly 38,000 clones; 76% occur once, and the top ten carry about 9%. Sequenced sample: peripheral blood. These receptors were taken from a man between 65 and 85 years old with active or convalescent COVID-19.

The chain links TRBV28 to TRBJ2-7, with 9 bases lining up with TRBD1. The CDR3 has 13 amino acids. Trimming cost V 7 bases and J 6 bases; bases outside gene matches: 7. Germline V gene data show CDR1 as MDHEN and CDR2 as SYDVKM. The CDR3 nucleotides read TGTGCCAGCATTAGGACAGGGGCTTTCGAGCAGTACTTC. Its translation: CASIRTGAFEQYF.

Details on this clone: The junction and the germline gene differ at one end; a read error may be behind it. This chain uses TRBV7-7 with TRBJ1-3; 8 bases fit TRBD1. CDR1 and CDR2 from the germline V gene are SSHAT and FNYEAQ (reference sequence). This CDR3 is 15 amino acids long. The CDR3 DNA reads as TGTGCTAGCAGCTTAGGACAGGGTACTGGAAACACCATATATTTT. Residues: CASSLGQGTGNTIYF.

This sequence joins TRBV28 and TRBJ1-4; D might be TRBD1 (5 bases). The length of the CDR3 is 15 residues. Germline-derived CDR1 and CDR2 are MDHEN and SYDVKM. Trimming removed 8 bases from V and 4 bases from J, with 17 bases in between. CDR3 in amino acids: CASGVWGAYNEKLFF. The CDR3 coding sequence is TGTGCCAGCGGGGTCTGGGGCGCTTATAATGAAAAACTGTTTTTT.

In this sample, this clone turned up once. The J gene is TRBJ2-1, the V gene TRBV19; 9 nucleotides align to TRBD1. The CDR3 runs to 16 residues. Germline assignment: CDR1 LNHDA and CDR2 SQIVND (reference sequence). The V segment lost 5 bases and the J segment 7 bases; nucleotides outside the gene matches: 12. Here the CDR3 DNA reads TGTGCCAGTAGTTCCGCCGGGACAGGGACGGGTAATGAGCAGTTCTTC. This sequence encodes CASSSAGTGTGNEQFF. Using reference TRBV19 and TRBJ2-1 for the parts outside the CDR3, the full variable domain is DGGITQSPKYLFRKEGQNVTLSCEQNLNHDAMYWYRQDPGQGLRLIYYSQIVNDFQKGDIAEGYSVSREKKESFPLTVTSAQKNPTAFYLCASSSAGTGTGNEQFFGPGTRLTVL.

CDR3 nucleotides: TGTGCCAGCAGCTTCGGACAGGGCGTTGGGTATGGCTACACCTTC. It codes for CASSFGQGVGYGYTF. The chain uses TRBV7-9 and TRBJ1-2; 8 nucleotides align to TRBD1. The germline CDR1 and CDR2 sequences are SEHNR and FQNEAQ (reference sequence). This CDR3 spans 15 amino acids. With 3 bases clipped from V and 5 bases from J, the junction kept 8 bases outside the gene matches.

The chain recombines TRBV4-1 with TRBJ2-6, with 7 bases aligning to TRBD1. The CDR3 spans 15 residues. With V trimmed by 3 bases and J by 2 bases, 1 base remained unmatched. The germline gives CDR1 MGHRA, CDR2 YSYEKL. CDR3 in amino acids: CASSQTGTGANVLTF. The CDR3 DNA is TGCGCCAGCAGCCAGACAGGGACTGGGGCCAACGTCCTGACTTTC.

V usage is TRBV30 and J usage is TRBJ1-6; perhaps TRBD1 as D (6 bases). The CDR3 totals 16 residues. Trimming cost V 0 bases and J 2 bases, with 11 bases left between them. The V gene's germline CDR1 is GTSNPN and CDR2 SVGIG (reference sequence). CDR3 DNA sequence: TGTGCCTGGAGTGTACAGGGAAGGACCTATAATTCACCCCTCCACTTT. Translated: CAWSVQGRTYNSPLHF.

The count of this clone is one. The CDR3 bases are TGTGCCAGCACGGGACAGGGCCAATCCTACGAGCAGTACTTC. Its protein is CASTGQGQSYEQYF. The chain has TRBV28 and TRBJ2-7; TRBD1 matches at 9 bases. The germline V gene has CDR1 MDHEN and CDR2 SYDVKM. V lost 7 bases and J lost 1; bases outside the gene matches: 5. The CDR3 is made up of 14 amino acids. Together with reference TRBV28 and TRBJ2-7, the CDR3 gives the full variable domain: DVKVTQSSRYLVKRTGEKVFLECVQDMDHENMFWYRQDPGLGLRLIYFSYDVKMKEKGDIPEGYSVSREKKERFSLILESASTNQTSMYLCASTGQGQSYEQYFGPGTRLTVT.

V usage is TRBV6-1 and J usage is TRBJ2-7; TRBD1 might be the D (5 bases). This CDR3 comprises 13 residues. Germline CDR1 MNHNS, CDR2 SASEGT. Deletions cut 2 bases from V and 4 bases from J, with 9 bases between. CDR3 sequence reads: CASSEQGNYEQYF. CDR3 coding DNA: TGTGCCAGCAGTGAACAGGGAAATTACGAGCAGTACTTC.

The chain links TRBV10-3 to TRBJ1-5, with TRBD1 matching 9 bases. The CDR3 runs to 13 residues. In germline, CDR1 is ENHRY, CDR2 SYGVKD. J lost 1 base, V lost 8 bases, and 0 bases had no gene match. CDR3 coding DNA: TGTGCCATCGGGACAGGGAGCAATCAGCCCCAGCATTTT. Translated, it gives CAIGTGSNQPQHF.

This clone was picked up one time. CDR3 nucleotide sequence: TGTGCCATCAGTGCGGCTAGTAGAGAGACCCAGTACTTC. This encodes CAISAASRETQYF. The gene calls are TRBV10-3 and TRBJ2-5, with D unresolved. The CDR3 is made up of 13 amino acids. Looked up from germline, CDR1 is ENHRY and CDR2 is SYGVKD. V was shortened by 4 bases and J by 4 bases, with 10 bases between the two germline ends.

The rearrangement links TRBV5-1 to TRBJ2-5; 7 positions agree with TRBD1. The CDR3 has 13 amino acids. Trimming took 5 bases from V and 0 from J; bases not matched to a gene: 1. The germline V gene has CDR1 SGHRS and CDR2 YFSETQ. The CDR3 spells CASRGTDQETQYF. CDR3 sequence (DNA): TGCGCCAGCAGGGGGACAGACCAAGAGACCCAGTACTTC. Filled out from reference TRBV5-1 and TRBJ2-5, the complete variable domain reads KAGVTQTPRYLIKTRGQQVTLSCSPISGHRSVSWYQQTPGQGLQFLFEYFSETQRNKGNFPGRFSGRQFSNSRSEMNVSTLELGDSALYLCASRGTDQETQYFGPGTRLLVL.

This clone showed up just once. The V and J genes are TRBV4-1 and TRBJ1-2, with a possible D match to TRBD1 (6 bases). Germline V gene data show CDR1 as MGHRA and CDR2 as YSYEKL. This CDR3 spans 15 amino acids. The V end was cut by 2 bases, the J end by 6 bases, with 16 bases between. CDR3 sequence (DNA): TGCGCCAGCAGCCAACCCCTTGCGGGGGGCGATGGCTACACCTTC. Encoded protein: CASSQPLAGGDGYTF.

The V gene is TRBV7-9, the J gene TRBJ2-7, with a tentative D call TRBD2 (8 bases). The germline V gene encodes CDR1 SEHNR and CDR2 FQNEAQ (reference sequence). The CDR3 spans 17 residues. V gave up 0 bases and J gave up 0 bases, with 15 bases separating them. CDR3 in amino acids: CASSLAYSGDSSYEQYF. For the CDR3, the DNA is TGTGCCAGCAGCTTAGCTTATAGCGGGGACAGCTCCTACGAGCAGTACTTC.

The rearrangement joins TRBV6-5 to TRBJ2-7; weak D call: TRBD1 (6 bases). From germline, CDR1 is MNHEY and CDR2 SVGAGI. Trimming pared 5 bases from V and 2 bases from J, leaving 13 bases between. The CDR3 runs to 14 residues. CDR3 sequence (DNA): TGTGCCAGCAGTCAGAACAGGGTCCCCTACGAGCAGTACTTC. It encodes CASSQNRVPYEQYF.

V is TRBV30 and J is TRBJ1-5; D is undetermined. Per germline, CDR1 GTSNPN and CDR2 SVGIG (reference sequence). The CDR3 is 14 amino acids. The ends were cut back, 5 bases at V and 1 base at J, with 12 bases in the middle. The CDR3 sequence: CAWARSGSNQPQHF. DNA of the CDR3: TGTGCCTGGGCAAGGTCGGGGAGCAATCAGCCCCAGCATTTT.

This chain links TRBV6-5 with TRBJ1-5; D ambiguous. The germline CDR1 and CDR2 sequences are MNHEY and SVGAGI. The V end lost 6 bases, the J end lost 2 bases, and 11 bases lay between the germline ends. This CDR3 has 14 amino acids. CDR3 coding DNA: TGTGCCAGCAGAGGACTGGGAGGCAATCAGCCCCAGCATTTT. Its protein is CASRGLGGNQPQHF.

The V and J genes are TRBV9 and TRBJ1-4, with 8 bases that match TRBD1. Germline-derived CDR1 and CDR2 are SGDLS and YYNGEE. The CDR3 length is 15 residues. With 4 bases clipped from V and 4 bases from J, the junction kept 6 bases outside the gene matches. The CDR3 nucleotides read TGTGCCAGCAGCCCAGGGGGCGCCCATAATGAAAAACTGTTTTTT. It yields the protein CASSPGGAHNEKLFF.

The chain recombines TRBV20-1 with TRBJ1-3; 7 bases align to TRBD1. The CDR3 length is 16 residues. Germline lookup yields CDR1 DFQATT and CDR2 SNEGSKA (reference sequence). The junction had 10 bases not matched to a gene; V was cut back by 3 bases and J by 2 bases. The CDR3 loop is CSASEVGDRAGNTIYF. CDR3 nucleotide sequence: TGCAGTGCTAGTGAGGTGGGCGACAGGGCTGGAAACACCATATATTTT.

This clone came up a few times. The chain recombines TRBV6-6 with TRBJ2-5, with TRBD2 identical over 10 bases. This CDR3 comprises 15 residues. The germline CDR1 and CDR2 sequences are MNHNY and SVGAGI (reference sequence). J gave up 5 bases and V 4 bases, and 7 bases lay outside the gene matches. The CDR3 DNA reads TGTGCCAGCAGTTTTCAGCGGGGGGGCCAGGAGACCCAGTACTTC. Encoded protein: CASSFQRGGQETQYF.

The V gene is TRBV28, the J gene TRBJ1-5; 8 bases map to TRBD1. In germline, CDR1 is MDHEN, CDR2 SYDVKM. The CDR3 contains 15 residues. V trimming: 6 bases; J trimming: 2 bases; junction bases outside the gene matches: 6. CDR3 residues: CASSPQDRGNQPQHF. In DNA, the CDR3 is TGTGCCAGCAGCCCCCAGGACAGGGGCAATCAGCCCCAGCATTTT.

The V call is TRBV4-1, the J call TRBJ1-1; no reliable D call. CDR3 length equals 15 residues. V was trimmed by 1 base and J by 0 bases, leaving 9 bases between them. CDR1 MGHRA and CDR2 YSYEKL come from the germline V gene. The CDR3 sequence: CASSQGSNMNTEAFF. CDR3 DNA: TGCGCCAGCAGCCAAGGGAGTAACATGAACACTGAAGCTTTCTTT.

V usage is TRBV7-2 and J usage is TRBJ2-2, with TRBD2 identical over 9 bases. The CDR3 has 18 residues. Germline trimming cut 2 bases from V and 4 bases from J; bases unmatched to any gene: 11. CDR1 and CDR2 (germline): SGHTA, FQGNSA. The CDR3 reads CASSLKVGLAGTTGELFF. The DNA for the CDR3 is TGTGCCAGCAGCTTAAAAGTAGGGCTAGCGGGGACCACCGGGGAGCTGTTTTTT.

This clone was observed a few times. This chain uses TRBV28 with TRBJ1-2; tentative D call: TRBD1 (6 bases). This CDR3 has 13 residues. V was clipped by 4 bases and J by 8 bases, with 14 bases between them. CDR1 MDHEN and CDR2 SYDVKM come from the germline V gene. The DNA for the CDR3 is TGTGCCAGCAGTTCCGGGACAAATTGGGGCTACACCTTC. Translated: CASSSGTNWGYTF.

This clone was detected a few times. The chain recombines TRBV27 with TRBJ1-1; 7 bases fit TRBD1. CDR3 size: 12 residues. The V gene's germline CDR1 is MNHEY and CDR2 SMNVEV (reference sequence). The trim removed 4 bases at V and 6 bases at J, leaving 2 bases unmatched. The CDR3 DNA is TGTGCCAGCAGTTCAACAGGGGCTGAAGCTTTCTTT. Its translation: CASSSTGAEAFF.

In this sample, this clone turned up once. The rearrangement links TRBV5-6 to TRBJ2-7; D is undetermined. V lost 4 bases, J lost 2 bases, and 4 bases lay in between. This CDR3 region has 11 residues. The germline V gene encodes CDR1 SGHDT and CDR2 YYEEEE. The CDR3 loop is CASSNTYEQYF. As DNA, the CDR3 is TGTGCCAGCAGCAATACCTACGAGCAGTACTTC. Full variable domain (outside the CDR3, taken from reference TRBV5-6 and TRBJ2-7): DAGVTQSPTHLIKTRGQQVTLRCSPKSGHDTVSWYQQALGQGPQFIFQYYEEEERQRGNFPDRFSGHQFPNYSSELNVNALLLGDSALYLCASSNTYEQYFGPGTRLTVT.

CDR3 sequence reads: CASTQGYGYTF. The CDR3 nucleotides read TGTGCCAGCACACAGGGCTATGGCTACACCTTC. The chain recombines TRBV28 with TRBJ1-2, with a tentative D call TRBD1 (6 bases). With 7 bases removed from V and 4 bases from J, the gap between germline ends came to 7 bases. The CDR3 covers 11 residues. Germline lookup yields CDR1 MDHEN and CDR2 SYDVKM.

This chain links TRBV7-9 with TRBJ1-1, with 7 bases lining up with TRBD1. The CDR3 has 14 amino acids. J gave up 5 bases and V 1 base, and 4 bases lay outside the gene matches. CDR1 SEHNR and CDR2 FQNEAQ come from the germline V gene (reference sequence). For the CDR3, the DNA is TGTGCCAGCAGCTTAGAGACAGGGAGTACTGAAGCTTTCTTT. It specifies CASSLETGSTEAFF.

V and J are TRBV14 and TRBJ2-7; possible D gene TRBD2, 5 bases. Trimming pared 1 base from V and 2 bases from J, leaving 21 bases between. From germline, CDR1 is SGHDN and CDR2 FVKESK. The CDR3 extends over 18 amino acids. CDR3 nucleotides: TGTGCCAGCAGCCAAGGAGGACTGCGGACGACGGGCGCCTACGAGCAGTACTTC. Protein: CASSQGGLRTTGAYEQYF.